Detailed here is one T cell receptor (beta chain). The sample holds one count of this clone. The target of this receptor is not known. Base-call qualities are not available, and no considerably larger clone is one nucleotide away. Participants in the prospective study were enrolled through a virtual design, were aged roughly 18 to 100 years, and lived in approximately 24 United States geographic areas. Cohort assignment in the prospective study relied on participant-reported clinical history from a screening survey and a study questionnaire. In the prospective study, mobile phlebotomists collected whole blood, serum and a nasopharyngeal or oropharyngeal swab from each participant. Prospective study participants could optionally give additional blood draws and questionnaires over an approximately 2-month period. Before DNA extraction, blood samples from the prospective study were shipped at room temperature or frozen.

The sample is drawn from a study of blood T cell repertoires in COVID-19 (dated by TCRdb to 2018 to 2021). In the study overall: The collaborator samples originated in the United States, Italy and Spain and spanned the acute and convalescent phases of COVID-19. HLA class I and class II types, where available, came from metadata supplied by the sample provider rather than from assay-based typing. A freely available public database, intended as a resource for researchers studying the immune response to SARS-CoV-2, is where the repertoires were released. Deeply sampled blood TCRbeta repertoires from subjects exposed to, actively infected with, or recovered from COVID-19 were included in the dataset. The sample metadata nearly always contained a de-identified subject ID, COVID-19 status, age in years and sex. The prospective study material was composed of cDNA or gDNA derived from T cells, B-cell-depleted T cells, or PBMCs. The samples were drawn from two sources: the first 160 participants of the ongoing ImmuneRACE study, and 1,000 to 1,500 subjects contributed by 6 global collaborators. Study-wide findings and limitations: Clinical and demographic metadata were provided uncurated, with the amount varying by source and participant.

TCRbeta CDR3 regions were amplified from genomic DNA using the immunoSEQ Assay, a bias-controlled multiplex PCR. In the source study's methods: Nucleated cell counts per sample were estimated from amplification of reference gene primers within the assay. To quantify the absolute abundance of each unique TCRbeta CDR3 rearrangement, sequence reads were collapsed and filtered. For each sample, productive Simpson clonality was calculated by taking the square root of Simpson's diversity index across productive rearrangements. Drawn from immuneACCESS, this table holds only the in-frame rearrangements with V and J called that TCRdb kept. Clones are partly lost; checked studies trace under half to an unresolved V gene and leave the rest unexplained. D and trimming were read from the DNA, whereas the V and J calls and clone size are those reported in that table. This sample has 150,000 to 200,000 clones in its table, and approximately 86% of those were observed once. The ten largest clonotypes hold around 5.2% of the sample.

The CDR3 runs 16 residues from the cysteine to the phenylalanine. Only the CDR3 region is kept as DNA, spanning 48 bases read in frame from base 1. The germline V gene sets CDR1 to SGHRS and CDR2 to YFSETQ. Trimming takes 2 bases off V and 8 bases off J; junction bases not matched to a gene: 9. The sequence joins TRBV5-1 to TRBJ2-1; 11 bases in between match TRBD2. Sequenced: PBMCs or T cells enriched from blood (not recorded which). This receptor was identified in a woman aged 60-70 years with acute COVID-19. The nucleotide sequence reads as follows: TGCGCCAGCAGCTTCTCGACTAGCGGGATGGGACATGAGCAGTTCTTC. Its protein is CASSFSTSGMGHEQFF.